Reported below is one T cell receptor beta chain. The clone's antigen remains unknown. No base quality information exists; no much larger clone differs at one position. This sample is part of a study of blood T cell repertoires in COVID-19 (dated by TCRdb to 2018 to 2021). About the study as a whole: Samples from collaborators originated in the United States, Italy and Spain and spanned both the acute and convalescent phases of COVID-19. The prospective study material was composed of cDNA or gDNA derived from T cells, B-cell-depleted T cells, or PBMCs. Deeply sampled blood TCRbeta repertoires from subjects exposed to, actively infected with, or recovered from COVID-19 were included in the dataset. A freely available public database, intended as a resource for researchers studying the immune response to SARS-CoV-2, is where the repertoires were released. Samples came from the ongoing ImmuneRACE study (first 160 participants) plus 1,254 subjects from 6 global collaborators. A de-identified subject ID, COVID-19 status, age in years and sex were almost always included in the sample metadata. Where HLA class I and class II types were available, the types were taken from metadata supplied by the sample provider, not from assay-based typing. Broader findings and caveats from the paper: The amount of clinical and demographic metadata varied by source and participant and was provided uncurated.

The collaborating institutions used their own protocols to collect whole blood in K2EDTA tubes. For TCRbeta analysis, collaborator samples were shipped as frozen whole blood, as isolated PBMCs, or as DNA extracted from either sample type. Spanning cysteine to phenylalanine, the CDR3 consists of 15 amino acids. Left in the record is the CDR3 DNA by itself, 45 bases read in frame from the first base. CDR1 and CDR2, per the germline V gene, are SNHLY and FYNNEI. The junction shows trimming of 6 bases on V and 0 bases on J, and the gene matches do not reach 5 bases of it. TCRbeta CDR3 regions were amplified from genomic DNA using the immunoSEQ Assay, a bias-controlled multiplex PCR. Turning to the authors' computational methods: The number of nucleated cells in each sample was estimated from the amplification of reference gene primers within the assay. Sequence reads were collapsed and filtered to measure the absolute abundance of every unique TCRbeta CDR3 rearrangement. For each sample, productive Simpson clonality was calculated by taking the square root of Simpson's diversity index across productive rearrangements. This is the immuneACCESS table as TCRdb keeps it, with only in-frame sequences that have V and J called. A part of the clones is gone; compared with another copy, unresolved V genes explain less than half, and the rest is unexplained. That table supplies the V and J calls and clone size; D and trimming were determined from the DNA. A total of some 150,000 clones appear in this sample, 80% of them only once. Of the sample, 10% to 15% is held by the ten largest clones.

Recombination linked TRBV2 to TRBJ2-4, and 7 junctional nucleotides match TRBD1. The specimen sequenced was peripheral blood. This clonotype originated in a man in his sixties with active or convalescent COVID-19. The base sequence is TGTGCCAGCAGGACAGGGTTCTCAGCCAAAAACATTCAGTACTTC. Its protein reads: CASRTGFSAKNIQYF.